The entry that follows covers one T cell receptor beta chain sequence. Antigen unknown. The data belong to a study of cytomegalovirus exposure and HLA in healthy donors. Study overall: Out of about 179 million T cells, an earlier analysis found about 100 million unique TCR beta sequences in total.

Findings of the study overall: Later, an analysis found that common viral pathogens appeared to be linked with several of the most significant clusters. In a later analysis, most CMV-associated TCR beta chains appeared HLA-restricted. Earlier results showed most TCR beta V segments being productive about 87% or about 30% of the time.

After removal of 6 bases from V and 1 base from J, the junction contained 7 bases not matched to a gene. The germline V gene has CDR1 SNHLY and CDR2 FYNNEI. The CDR3 consists of 16 residues. The PCR employed 60 Vbeta primers together with 13 Jbeta primers. Clones were sequenced by immunoSEQ multiplex PCR, and TCRdb holds only the in-frame ones, with some missing. The repertoire has about 190,000 clones, about nine tenths of them found once; the top ten carry 1% to 1.5%. Sequenced input: PBMCs. The chain employs TRBV2 and TRBJ1-5; 9 bases map to TRBD1. This TCR was recovered from a man aged 30 to 39 in good health and CMV-seronegative. The CDR3 bases are TGTGCCAGCAGGGAATACAGGGGGCAAAGCAATCAGCCCCAGCATTTT. Its translation: CASREYRGQSNQPQHF.